Listed here are 20 T cell receptor beta chains from one sample, sequenced in a study of shared clonotypes between healthy human individuals. Method: immunoSEQ multiplex PCR; TCRdb's copy keeps in-frame clones and lacks some. The sample lists some 1 million clones; about 75% were seen once. Sequencing used memory CD4+ T cells sorted from blood. Subset denoted: CD45RA-negative fraction. These receptors were taken from a man younger than 35 in good health.

This clone was recorded only once. Other DNA sequences in this specimen translate into the identical CDR3. The genes are TRBV5-1 and TRBJ2-5; D is uncertain. Trimming pared 3 bases from V and 4 bases from J, leaving 4 bases between. The CDR3 covers 11 residues. The germline CDR1 and CDR2 sequences are SGHRS and YFSETQ. This CDR3 reads CASSWGETQYF. The CDR3 nucleotides are TGCGCCAGCAGCTGGGGAGAGACCCAGTACTTC.

This clone was seen only a few times. Other DNA sequences in the sample encode the same CDR3. The chain couples TRBV6-1 to TRBJ1-2; TRBD1 is a possible D gene (5 bases). V was shortened by 8 bases and J by 3 bases, with 7 bases between the two germline ends. Germline V gene sequence: CDR1 MNHNS, CDR2 SASEGT. The CDR3 runs to 11 residues. DNA for the CDR3: TGTGCCAGCCGGGGCGACTATGGCTACACCTTC. This sequence encodes CASRGDYGYTF.

This clone was seen more than once but under ten times. The CDR3, as DNA: TGTGCCACCAAGACCTCGACAGGGAGCACCGGGGAGCTGTTTTTT. This sequence encodes CATKTSTGSTGELFF. V is TRBV6-1 and J is TRBJ2-2; 7 bases match TRBD1. Looked up from germline, CDR1 is MNHNS and CDR2 is SASEGT. This CDR3 region has 15 residues. J was trimmed by 4 bases and V by 10 bases; bases with no gene match: 12.

The V gene is TRBV5-4, the J gene TRBJ2-5; TRBD2 aligns across 13 bases. The CDR3 totals 17 residues. Germline V CDR1 and CDR2: SGHNT, YYREEE (reference sequence). Trimming removed 4 bases from V and 2 bases from J; junction bases left unmatched: 8. The CDR3 DNA reads as TGTGCCAGCAGCGCGGGGACTAGCGGGATGAGGCAAGAGACCCAGTACTTC. Protein product: CASSAGTSGMRQETQYF.

The chain employs TRBV2 and TRBJ2-7; D not certain. Germline V lookup: CDR1 SNHLY, CDR2 FYNNEI. V gave up 1 base and J gave up 6 bases, with 10 bases separating them. The CDR3 totals 13 residues. The CDR3 DNA reads TGTGCCAGCAGTGAAGGGGCCTCTGCCGAGCAGTACTTC. Translated: CASSEGASAEQYF.

The gene calls are TRBV25-1 and TRBJ1-4; perhaps TRBD1 as D (6 bases). Germline loops: CDR1 MGHDK, CDR2 SYGVNS. V lost 2 bases and J 7 bases, leaving 17 bases between the germline ends. The CDR3 runs to 16 residues. As DNA, the CDR3 is TGTGCCAGCAGTGAACCCAGACAGGCCGGCGGTGAAAAACTGTTTTTT. Protein product: CASSEPRQAGGEKLFF.

This clone was found once. The genes are TRBV15 and TRBJ2-7, with 16 positions matching TRBD2. Germline lookup yields CDR1 LNHNV and CDR2 YYDKDF (reference sequence). With 5 bases clipped from V and 1 base from J, the junction kept 5 bases outside the gene matches. The CDR3 is 17 residues long. The CDR3 is CATSRGTSGRESYEQYF. Here the CDR3 DNA reads TGTGCCACCAGCCGAGGGACTAGCGGGAGGGAATCCTACGAGCAGTACTTC.

V usage is TRBV6-6 and J usage is TRBJ1-6, with D possibly TRBD1 on 5 matching bases. The CDR3 covers 14 residues. V was trimmed by 0 bases and J by 10 bases, leaving 10 bases between them. In germline, CDR1 is MNHNY, CDR2 SVGAGI (reference sequence). The CDR3 coding sequence is TGTGCCAGCAGTTACTCGATTGGGGACTCACCCCTCCACTTT. Translation: CASSYSIGDSPLHF.

This clone was picked up a small number of times. As DNA, the CDR3 is TGTGCCAGCAGCCCTAGATTTGGGTCGGATACGCAGTATTTT. Translating gives CASSPRFGSDTQYF. The chain carries TRBV2 and TRBJ2-3; D is undetermined. Germline assignment: CDR1 SNHLY and CDR2 FYNNEI. The CDR3 loop spans 14 amino acids. Trimming pared 6 bases from V and 6 bases from J, leaving 16 bases between.

This chain links TRBV1 with TRBJ2-7; no DNA check was done on the table's D call, TRBD2. TRBV1 is noted as a pseudogene. CDR3 length equals 18 residues. The CDR3 DNA is TGCACCAGCAACCTGCCATGCCTTAGCGGGGGGACGACCTACGAGCAGTACTTC. This gives the protein CTSNLPCLSGGTTYEQYF.

A few counts support this clone. This sequence joins TRBV6-4 and TRBJ2-7, with 8 nucleotides matching TRBD2. The ends lost 6 bases at V and 4 bases at J; junction bases unmatched: 14. Germline V CDR1 and CDR2: MRHNA, SNTAGT. The CDR3 is 16 amino acids. The CDR3 DNA reads TGTGCCAGCAGGGTCGAGCGGGAGCTCCAGGGTTACGAGCAGTACTTC. It codes for CASRVERELQGYEQYF.

The rearrangement uses TRBV4-3 and TRBJ2-2, with D possibly matching TRBD2 (5 bases). V lost 8 bases, J lost 7 bases, and 17 bases lay in between. Germline V CDR1 and CDR2: LGHNA, YSLEER. The CDR3 covers 14 residues. As DNA, the CDR3 is TGCGCCAGCGGAAGATCTGGAGAGGGCGGGGAGCTGTTTTTT. Translation gives CASGRSGEGGELFF.

CDR3 residues: CASSIRPRDRGNNEQFF. Here the CDR3 DNA reads TGTGCCAGTAGTATAAGGCCTAGGGACAGGGGTAACAATGAGCAGTTCTTC. The gene calls are TRBV19 and TRBJ2-1; the match to TRBD1 covers 10 bases. Germline-derived CDR1 and CDR2 are LNHDA and SQIVND (reference sequence). This CDR3 contains 17 residues. V shed 2 bases and J 5 bases; nucleotides not matched to a gene: 9. The full variable domain, with the rest looked up from reference TRBV19 and TRBJ2-1, is DGGITQSPKYLFRKEGQNVTLSCEQNLNHDAMYWYRQDPGQGLRLIYYSQIVNDFQKGDIAEGYSVSREKKESFPLTVTSAQKNPTAFYLCASSIRPRDRGNNEQFFGPGTRLTVL.

The chain has TRBV6-5 and TRBJ1-6, with D perhaps TRBD1 (6 bases). Trimming pared 6 bases from V and 7 bases from J, leaving 16 bases between. The CDR3 consists of 15 residues. CDR1 and CDR2 from the germline V gene are MNHEY and SVGAGI. The CDR3 reads CASSSTQGLNSPLHF. CDR3 bases: TGTGCCAGCAGCTCTACACAGGGTTTGAATTCACCCCTCCACTTT.

Remarks on this clone: A much more abundant neighbour one base away suggests this may be a read error. The rearrangement joins TRBV5-4 to TRBJ2-7; 8 bases agree with TRBD2. Germline V gene data show CDR1 as SGHNT and CDR2 as YYREEE (reference sequence). This CDR3 is 14 amino acids long. V was pared by 4 bases and J by 2 bases, with 5 bases of the junction left unmatched. The DNA of the CDR3 is TGTGCCAGCAGCCCCGGGGGGGCTACCTACGAGCAGTACTTC. This sequence encodes CASSPGGATYEQYF.

This clone was seen just once. This sample also contains other DNA sequences that code for the same CDR3. The chain combines TRBV18 with TRBJ2-5; TRBD2 might be the D (5 bases). The V gene lost 0 bases and the J gene lost 4 bases, with 6 bases spanning the gap. The CDR3 extends over 13 amino acids. Germline lookup yields CDR1 KGHSH and CDR2 LQKENI. The DNA for the CDR3 is TGTGCCAGCTCACCACCGGCGGGAGAGACCCAGTACTTC. Amino acids: CASSPPAGETQYF.

The CDR3 bases are TGTGCCAGTAGTATTAGGGGGGGAACCTACGAGCAGTACTTC. It translates to CASSIRGGTYEQYF. The chain has TRBV19 and TRBJ2-7; perhaps TRBD2 as D (7 bases). Deletions cut 3 bases from V and 2 bases from J, with 11 bases between. The CDR3 sequence is 14 residues long. Per the germline V gene, CDR1 is LNHDA and CDR2 is SQIVND (reference sequence). Full variable domain (rest looked up from reference TRBV19 and TRBJ2-7): DGGITQSPKYLFRKEGQNVTLSCEQNLNHDAMYWYRQDPGQGLRLIYYSQIVNDFQKGDIAEGYSVSREKKESFPLTVTSAQKNPTAFYLCASSIRGGTYEQYFGPGTRLTVT.

As concerns this clone: A much bigger clone sits one base away, suggesting this may be a read error. CDR3 residues: CASRPGQGDYGYTF. CDR3 DNA sequence: TGTGCCAGCAGGCCGGGACAGGGGGACTATGGCTACACCTTC. The rearrangement joins TRBV6-1 to TRBJ1-2, with 11 bases that match TRBD1. CDR1 and CDR2 from the germline V gene are MNHNS and SASEGT. There are 14 residues in the CDR3. V lost 6 bases, J lost 3 bases, and 3 bases stayed unmatched.

This clone was found a few times. This sample also contains other DNA sequences that code for the same CDR3. This chain uses TRBV29-1 with TRBJ1-2; D may be TRBD1 (6 bases). The germline V and J ends were trimmed by 4 bases and 2 bases, with 14 bases remaining between them. There are 14 residues in the CDR3. Per germline, CDR1 SQVTM and CDR2 ANQGSEA. The CDR3 nucleotides read TGCAGCGTTGGGGTTTCCGGGGGCAACTATGGCTACACCTTC. Residues: CSVGVSGGNYGYTF.

The chain has TRBV7-9 and TRBJ2-1, with a weak D call TRBD2 (6 bases). The CDR3 is made up of 16 amino acids. Trimming removed 4 bases from V and 5 bases from J, with 18 bases in between. The germline CDR1 and CDR2 sequences are SEHNR and FQNEAQ (reference sequence). In DNA, the CDR3 is TGTGCCAGCAGCTCGCTGCGCCTAGCGAGAGACAATGAGCAGTTCTTC. Its translation is CASSSLRLARDNEQFF.